This T cell receptor (beta chain) was obtained from a study of blood T cells in healthy people across ages (dated by TCRdb to the mid-2010s). Context from the whole study: In model experiments, roughly one uniquely barcoded TCR beta cDNA molecule per two T cells was captured by template switching. For two donors (one aged 18 to 30 and one aged 80 or older), the study analyzed two additional independent replicas of 1 million unique cDNA reads from the same blood draw. Four age groups were formed from the donors: young (average about 16 years), middle-aged (just under 40), aged (about 68) and long-lived (about 80). The study measured age-related changes in TCR beta repertoire diversity using deep sequencing normalized with unique cDNA molecular identifiers. To avoid experimental bias, donors of different ages were distributed randomly across sequencing lanes. Broad study findings and their caveats: The long-lived group showed more naive CD4+ T cells, fewer expanded clones and increased TCR diversity than the aged group, suggesting age selection. As age increased, observed TCR beta diversity per million T cells dropped in a roughly linear way, and a significant reduction was already evident by age approximately 40. The CMV infection status of donors was not known, potentially confounding age-related changes in expanded clonotypes. Since profiling was done on bulk unsorted PBMCs, naive and antigen-experienced compartments could not be conclusively compared. Estimates of total diversity based on one million sequenced T cells were regarded as lower bounds and as underestimates. Observed TCR beta diversity correlated strongly with the percentage of naive T cells measured by flow cytometry.

The 39 donors, aged roughly 6 to 95 years, were systemically healthy Caucasian individuals from Russia. Approximately 11 milliliters of peripheral blood were drawn from each donor into EDTA-treated Vacutainer tubes. Ficoll-Paque density-gradient centrifugation was used to isolate PBMCs, with at least 6 million obtained per sample. Total RNA, at least 6 micrograms per sample, was extracted from PBMCs with Trizol reagent. The percentages of naive CD45RAhigh/CD27high T cells were determined by flow cytometry on a PBMC aliquot from every donor. Via the germline V gene (reference sequence), CDR1 is DFQATT and CDR2 SNEGSKA. Cut back by 2 bases and 6 bases, the V and J ends lie 17 bases apart. Counted from cysteine to phenylalanine, this CDR3 has 14 amino acids. Of the read, only the CDR3 DNA is kept; its 42 bases are in frame from base 1. This clonotype has more than one count but fewer than ten. Its antigen is currently not known. Base qualities are not recorded, but no much larger clone differs from it by a single base.

Library preparation was by 5' RACE. Sequencing was performed on an Illumina HiSeq 2500. A second 7 to 11 cycle PCR used a sample-barcoded 5' primer and a J-beta primer mix. A unique molecular identifier was introduced onto each TCR beta cDNA molecule by a template-switch 5' adaptor carrying 12 random nucleotides. Each sample yielded at least 3 million CDR3-containing paired-end reads. The Mint cDNA synthesis kit, primed by a TRBC-specific oligonucleotide, was used to synthesize first-strand cDNA from all RNA. Following uracil-DNA glycosylase treatment, all cDNA underwent a first 18-cycle PCR with the universal primers M1SS and BC2_uni_R. From the authors' description of their analysis: Each sample was normalized by randomly selecting 1 million high-quality reads, each carrying a distinct molecular identifier. Reads with shared molecular identifiers were discarded instead of being binned into consensus sequences. MiTCR, with a Q25 quality threshold and the strictest error-elimination algorithm, was used for CDR3 identification, clonotype clustering and error correction. A nonparametric unseen species model using Euler transformation provided a lower-bound estimate of total TCR beta diversity. TCRdb trimmed the raw reads at Q25, called clones with MiXCR and kept productive beta chains. Each CDR3 protein appears once, grouped with its most common genes and DNA. It is TCRdb's table, rather than the study itself, that gives the V and J calls and clone size. In all, the sample holds about a million distinct CDR3 sequences, and roughly 52% of those were seen once. 13% of the sample lies in the top ten.

The V and J segments used are TRBV20-1 and TRBJ2-7, with the D call perhaps TRBD1 or TRBD2, each one matching 5 bases. The sequence was collected from a man aged 30 to 39 in good health. The sample was blood. The CDR3 corresponds to CSARKTGTSFEQYF. The DNA sequence is TGCAGTGCTAGAAAAACCGGGACCTCTTTCGAGCAGTACTTC.